The 5 T cell receptor beta chains given below trace back to one sample, sequenced in a study of patients and donors after allogeneic stem cell transplantation. TCRdb redid the calling of the RT-PCR reads with MiXCR, one entry per CDR3 protein. The sample includes approximately 250,000 distinct CDR3 sequences, over 12% of them seen just once. The sample taken for sequencing was blood, either unsorted or a sorted T cell fraction (not recorded which). These receptors were collected from a human donor who was either an allogeneic HSCT recipient or a stem cell or donor lymphocyte infusion donor (not recorded which). It is not recorded whose cells these are; they may come from a transplant donor.

The chain has TRBV6-2 or TRBV6-3 and TRBJ2-7; D remains unclear. Germline CDR1 MNHEY, CDR2 SVGEGT. Trimming took off 2 bases at V and 2 bases at J, with 7 bases between the two ends. The CDR3 contains 13 residues. The CDR3 reads CASSYRDPYEQYF. CDR3 nucleotide sequence: TGTGCCAGCAGTTACAGGGATCCCTACGAGCAGTACTTC.

This clonotype was picked up a small number of times. This chain uses TRBV6-2 or TRBV6-3 with TRBJ2-3; perhaps D is TRBD1 or TRBD2 (6 bases each). The V end was cut by 6 bases, the J end by 5 bases, with 18 bases between. CDR3 length equals 15 residues. CDR1 and CDR2 from the germline V gene are MNHEY and SVGEGT. This chain's CDR3 is CASRAAGQGGDTQYF. The CDR3 DNA reads as TGTGCCAGCAGAGCAGCGGGCCAAGGGGGAGATACGCAGTATTTT.

This clonotype appeared many times. In DNA form, the CDR3 reads TGTGCCAGCAGCACCAGTAGCGGGGGGGCTCCCTACGAGCAGTACTTC. This encodes CASSTSSGGAPYEQYF. V and J are TRBV7-8 and TRBJ2-7; 11 bases match TRBD2. The junction had 8 bases not matched to a gene; V was cut back by 5 bases and J by 2 bases. Per the germline V gene, CDR1 is SGHVS and CDR2 is FQNEAQ. This CDR3 comprises 16 residues.

The genes are TRBV19 and TRBJ1-5; 9 bases are a match to TRBD1. The length of the CDR3 is 15 residues. Germline V CDR1 and CDR2: LNHDA, SQIVND (reference sequence). V was clipped by 0 bases and J by 9 bases; unmatched bases: 6. This CDR3 reads CASSIEGTGTRPQHF. The CDR3 DNA reads as TGTGCCAGTAGTATAGAGGGGACAGGGACTAGGCCCCAGCATTTT. The full variable domain, its missing parts supplied by reference TRBV19 and TRBJ1-5, is DGGITQSPKYLFRKEGQNVTLSCEQNLNHDAMYWYRQDPGQGLRLIYYSQIVNDFQKGDIAEGYSVSREKKESFPLTVTSAQKNPTAFYLCASSIEGTGTRPQHFGDGTRLSIL.

There are a few counts of this clonotype. The V and J genes are TRBV29-1 and TRBJ1-5, with 7 bases matching TRBD1. Unmatched junction bases numbered 7, after V lost 6 bases and J lost 2 bases. Germline-derived CDR1 and CDR2 are SQVTM and ANQGSEA. This CDR3 is built from 14 residues. The CDR3: CSVRQGNGNQPQHF. The CDR3 nucleotides read TGCAGCGTGAGACAGGGCAATGGCAATCAGCCCCAGCATTTT.